One TCR beta chain is described in this entry. Other DNA sequences from this sample encode an identical CDR3 as well. Researchers divided each subset's genomic DNA evenly across several immunoSEQ plates. How the authors handled the data: Junction-only immunoSEQ data arrived without quality scores, meaning filtering differed. Using immunoSEQ multiplex PCR, the repertoire was profiled, and TCRdb retains in-frame clones only, with some absent. Clone size and the V and J calls come from that table; the DNA yielded D and trimming. This table holds approximately 2,000,000 clones, over 85% found once. The naive CD8 fraction comprised CD45RO-negative cells positively selected for CCR7 and excluded terminally differentiated effector memory CD45RA+ cells. The CDR3 consists of 13 residues. Germline CDR1 is SGHRS and CDR2 is YFSETQ. V was clipped by 5 bases and J by 0 bases, with 9 bases between them. This specimen comes from a study of shared clonotypes between healthy human individuals.

This TCR derives from a young man in good health. Some clones in this sample may be carry-over from other donors' samples. The specimen was naive CD8+ T cells from PBMCs. This sequence joins TRBV5-1 and TRBJ2-7; D could derive from TRBD1 or TRBD2 (5 bases each). CDR3 loop: CASRSGSSYEQYF. The CDR3 DNA follows: TGCGCCAGCAGATCAGGGAGCTCCTACGAGCAGTACTTC.